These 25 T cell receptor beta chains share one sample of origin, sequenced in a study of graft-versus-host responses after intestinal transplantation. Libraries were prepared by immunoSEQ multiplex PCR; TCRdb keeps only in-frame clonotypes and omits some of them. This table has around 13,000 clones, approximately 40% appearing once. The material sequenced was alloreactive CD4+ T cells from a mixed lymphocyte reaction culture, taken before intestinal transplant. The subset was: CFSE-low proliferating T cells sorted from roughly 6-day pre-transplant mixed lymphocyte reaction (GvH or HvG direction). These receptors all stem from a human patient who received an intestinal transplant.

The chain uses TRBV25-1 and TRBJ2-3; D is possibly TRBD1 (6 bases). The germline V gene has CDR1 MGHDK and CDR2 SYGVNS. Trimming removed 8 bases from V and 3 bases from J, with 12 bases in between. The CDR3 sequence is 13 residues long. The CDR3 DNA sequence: TGTGCCAGCGAATGGGGGCAAACAGATACGCAGTATTTT. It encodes CASEWGQTDTQYF. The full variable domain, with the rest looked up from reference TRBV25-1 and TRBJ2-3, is EADIYQTPRYLVIGTGKKITLECSQTMGHDKMYWYQQDPGMELHLIHYSYGVNSTEKGDLSSESTVSRIRTEHFPLTLESARPSHTSQYLCASEWGQTDTQYFGPGTRLTVL.

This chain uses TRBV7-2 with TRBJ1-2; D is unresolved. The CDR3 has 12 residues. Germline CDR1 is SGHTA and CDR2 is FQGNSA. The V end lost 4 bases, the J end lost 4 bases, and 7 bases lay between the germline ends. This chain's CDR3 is CASSSRGYGYTF. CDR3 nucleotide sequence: TGTGCCAGCAGCTCCCGGGGCTATGGCTACACCTTC.

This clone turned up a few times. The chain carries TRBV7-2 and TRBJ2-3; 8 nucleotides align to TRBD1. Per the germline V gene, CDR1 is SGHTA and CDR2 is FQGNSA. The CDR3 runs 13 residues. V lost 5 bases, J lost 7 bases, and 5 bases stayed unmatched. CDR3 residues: CASSPQGGNTQYF. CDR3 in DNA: TGTGCCAGCAGCCCACAGGGGGGAAATACGCAGTATTTT.

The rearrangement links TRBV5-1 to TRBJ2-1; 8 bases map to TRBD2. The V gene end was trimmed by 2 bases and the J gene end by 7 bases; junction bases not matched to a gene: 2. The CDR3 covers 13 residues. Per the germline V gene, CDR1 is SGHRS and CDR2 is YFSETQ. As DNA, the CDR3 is TGCGCCAGCAGCTTCGGGACTAGGAATGAGCAGTTCTTC. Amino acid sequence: CASSFGTRNEQFF.

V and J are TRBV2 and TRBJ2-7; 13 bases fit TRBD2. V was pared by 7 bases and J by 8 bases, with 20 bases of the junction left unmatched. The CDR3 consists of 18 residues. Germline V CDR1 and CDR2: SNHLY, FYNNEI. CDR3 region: CASMPQLAGGPNPRQQYF. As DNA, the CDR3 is TGTGCCAGCATGCCCCAACTAGCGGGGGGGCCAAACCCCCGTCAGCAGTACTTC.

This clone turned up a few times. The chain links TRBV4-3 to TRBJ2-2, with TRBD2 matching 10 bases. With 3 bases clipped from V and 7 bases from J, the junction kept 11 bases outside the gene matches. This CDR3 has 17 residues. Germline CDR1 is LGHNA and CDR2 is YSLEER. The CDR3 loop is CASSQFSGGSSFGELFF. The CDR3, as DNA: TGCGCCAGCAGCCAGTTTAGCGGGGGGAGTTCGTTCGGGGAGCTGTTTTTT.

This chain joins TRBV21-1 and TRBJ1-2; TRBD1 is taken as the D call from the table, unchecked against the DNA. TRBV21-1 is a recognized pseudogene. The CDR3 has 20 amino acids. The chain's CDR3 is CASSKERISTHQGAGYGYTF. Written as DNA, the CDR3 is TGTGCCAGCAGCAAAGAGAGAATTAGTACCCATCAGGGGGCTGGCTATGGCTACACCTTC.

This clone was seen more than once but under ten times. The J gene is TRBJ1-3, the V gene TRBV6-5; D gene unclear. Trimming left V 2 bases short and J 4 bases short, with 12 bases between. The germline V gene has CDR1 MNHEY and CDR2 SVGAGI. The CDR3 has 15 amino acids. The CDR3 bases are TGTGCCAGCAGTTACCTAGGCCCGTCCGGAAACACCATATATTTT. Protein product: CASSYLGPSGNTIYF.

CDR3 in DNA: TGCAGCGCTTCATCTATGAACACTGAAGCTTTCTTT. Its protein is CSASSMNTEAFF. The chain combines TRBV29-1 with TRBJ1-1, with unresolved D. Trimming pared 7 bases from V and 0 bases from J, leaving 9 bases between. The germline gives CDR1 SQVTM, CDR2 ANQGSEA. The CDR3 covers 12 residues.

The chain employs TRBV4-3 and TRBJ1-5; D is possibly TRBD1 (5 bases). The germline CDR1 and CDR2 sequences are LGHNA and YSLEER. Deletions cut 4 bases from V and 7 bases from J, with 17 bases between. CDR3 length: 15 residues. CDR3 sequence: CASSRLTGVGQPQHF. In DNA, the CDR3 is TGCGCCAGCAGCCGCCTTACAGGAGTTGGCCAGCCCCAGCATTTT.

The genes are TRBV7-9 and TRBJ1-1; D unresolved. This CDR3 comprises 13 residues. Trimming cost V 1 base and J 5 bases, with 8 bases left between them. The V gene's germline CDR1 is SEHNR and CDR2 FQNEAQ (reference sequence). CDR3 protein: CASSLVTGTEAFF. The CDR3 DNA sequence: TGTGCCAGCAGCTTAGTTACCGGGACTGAAGCTTTCTTT.

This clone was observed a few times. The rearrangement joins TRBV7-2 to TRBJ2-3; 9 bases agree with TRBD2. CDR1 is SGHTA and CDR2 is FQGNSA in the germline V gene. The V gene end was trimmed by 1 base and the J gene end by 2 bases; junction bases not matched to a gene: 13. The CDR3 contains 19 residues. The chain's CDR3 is CASSLGGRARRVPTDTQYF. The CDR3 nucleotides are TGTGCCAGCAGCTTAGGCGGGAGGGCCAGGAGGGTTCCCACAGATACGCAGTATTTT. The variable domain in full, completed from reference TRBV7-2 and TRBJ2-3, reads GAGVSQSPSNKVTEKGKDVELRCDPISGHTALYWYRQSLGQGLEFLIYFQGNSAPDKSGLPSDRFSAERTGGSVSTLTIQRTQQEDSAVYLCASSLGGRARRVPTDTQYFGPGTRLTVL.

Here the CDR3 DNA reads TGTGCCAGTAGTATACTATTCGGGGTTACAGATACGCAGTATTTT. Translated, it gives CASSILFGVTDTQYF. V gene TRBV19 combines with J gene TRBJ2-3; perhaps TRBD2 as D (5 bases). The CDR3 runs to 15 residues. Germline V gene lookup returns CDR1 LNHDA and CDR2 SQIVND (reference sequence). V lost 2 bases, J lost 3 bases, and 12 bases lay in between.

CDR3 residues: CASSLDSQRDTEAFF. The CDR3 nucleotides read TGTGCCAGCAGCCTCGACTCCCAAAGAGACACTGAAGCTTTCTTT. The J gene is TRBJ1-1, the V gene TRBV11-3; no clear D. Germline V lookup: CDR1 SGHNT, CDR2 YENEEA. The CDR3 is made up of 15 amino acids. The ends were cut back, 5 bases at V and 3 bases at J, with 16 bases in the middle.

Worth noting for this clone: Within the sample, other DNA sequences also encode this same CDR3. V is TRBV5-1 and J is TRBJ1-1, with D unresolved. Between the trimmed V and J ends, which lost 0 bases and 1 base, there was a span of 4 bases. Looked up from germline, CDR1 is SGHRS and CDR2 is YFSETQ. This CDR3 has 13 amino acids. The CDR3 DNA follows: TGCGCCAGCAGCTTGGCTCGGAACACTGAAGCTTTCTTT. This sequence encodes CASSLARNTEAFF.

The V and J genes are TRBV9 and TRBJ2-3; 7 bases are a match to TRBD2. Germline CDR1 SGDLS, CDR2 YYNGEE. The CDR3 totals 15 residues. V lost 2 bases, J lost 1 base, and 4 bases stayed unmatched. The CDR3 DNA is TGTGCCAGCAGCGTTTTGAGCGGGGGCACAGATACGCAGTATTTT. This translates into CASSVLSGGTDTQYF.

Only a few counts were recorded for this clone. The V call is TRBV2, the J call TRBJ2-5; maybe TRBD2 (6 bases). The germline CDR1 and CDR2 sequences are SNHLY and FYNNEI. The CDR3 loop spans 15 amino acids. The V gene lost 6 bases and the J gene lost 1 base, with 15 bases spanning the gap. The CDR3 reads CASRWSSALQETQYF. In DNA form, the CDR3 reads TGTGCCAGCAGATGGTCTAGCGCCCTCCAAGAGACCCAGTACTTC.

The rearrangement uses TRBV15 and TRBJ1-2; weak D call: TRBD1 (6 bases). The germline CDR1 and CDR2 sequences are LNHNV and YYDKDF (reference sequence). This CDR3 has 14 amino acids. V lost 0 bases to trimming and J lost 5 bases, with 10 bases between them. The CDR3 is CATSRDRGRYGYTF. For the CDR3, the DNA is TGTGCCACCAGCAGAGACAGGGGACGGTATGGCTACACCTTC.

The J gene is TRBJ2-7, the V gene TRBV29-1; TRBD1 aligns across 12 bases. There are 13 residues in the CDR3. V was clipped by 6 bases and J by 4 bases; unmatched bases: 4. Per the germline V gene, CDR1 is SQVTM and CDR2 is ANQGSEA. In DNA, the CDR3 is TGCAGCGTCCGGGACAGGGGGCGTTACGAGCAGTACTTC. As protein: CSVRDRGRYEQYF.

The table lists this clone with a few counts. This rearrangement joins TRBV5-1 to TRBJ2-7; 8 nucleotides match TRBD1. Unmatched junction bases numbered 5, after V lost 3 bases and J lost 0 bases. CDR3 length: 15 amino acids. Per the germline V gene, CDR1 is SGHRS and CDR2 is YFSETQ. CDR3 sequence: CASSSGTGSSYEQYF. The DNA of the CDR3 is TGCGCCAGCAGCTCCGGGACAGGAAGCTCCTACGAGCAGTACTTC.

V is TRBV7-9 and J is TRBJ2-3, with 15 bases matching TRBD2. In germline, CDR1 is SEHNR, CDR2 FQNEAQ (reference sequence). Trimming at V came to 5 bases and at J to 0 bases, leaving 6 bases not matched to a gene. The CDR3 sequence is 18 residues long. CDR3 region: CASSRTSGGALSTDTQYF. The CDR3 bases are TGTGCCAGCAGCCGGACTAGCGGGGGGGCATTGAGCACAGATACGCAGTATTTT.

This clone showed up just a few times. The DNA for the CDR3 is TGTGCCAGCTCACGCCGGCAAGAGACCCAGTACTTC. It yields the protein CASSRRQETQYF. The chain combines TRBV18 with TRBJ2-5; D call uncertain. Germline V CDR1 and CDR2: KGHSH, LQKENI. The CDR3 has 12 amino acids. With 4 bases removed from V and 2 bases from J, the gap between germline ends came to 5 bases.

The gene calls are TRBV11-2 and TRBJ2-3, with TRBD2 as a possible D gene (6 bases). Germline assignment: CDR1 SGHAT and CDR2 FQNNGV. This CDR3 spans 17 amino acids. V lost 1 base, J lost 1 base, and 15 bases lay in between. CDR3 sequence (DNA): TGTGCCAGCAGCTTAGGAGGCGGGGCGTGGGGCACAGATACGCAGTATTTT. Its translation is CASSLGGGAWGTDTQYF.

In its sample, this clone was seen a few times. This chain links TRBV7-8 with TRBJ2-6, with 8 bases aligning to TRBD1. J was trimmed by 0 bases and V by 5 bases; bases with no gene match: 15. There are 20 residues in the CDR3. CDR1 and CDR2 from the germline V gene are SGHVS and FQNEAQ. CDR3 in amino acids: CASSLIPSDRGISGANVLTF. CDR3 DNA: TGTGCCAGCAGCCTTATTCCTTCTGACAGGGGAATCTCTGGGGCCAACGTCCTGACTTTC.

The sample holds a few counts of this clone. CDR3 DNA: TGTGCCAGCAGGAGACTGGTGACCGGGGAGCTGTTTTTT. Translating it yields CASRRLVTGELFF. V gene TRBV6-6 combines with J gene TRBJ2-2; D gene unclear. Trimming shortened V by 6 bases and J by 5 bases, and 10 bases separated the two germline ends. Germline V lookup: CDR1 MNHNY, CDR2 SVGAGI (reference sequence). This CDR3 is 13 amino acids long.